The entry below describes one T cell receptor beta chain. TCRdb's table, derived via immunoSEQ multiplex PCR, lists solely in-frame clones and lacks some. In the table there are over 130,000 clones, 88% of which are singletons. This record comes from a study of blood T cell repertoires in COVID-19. This CDR3 comprises 14 residues. The V end lost 7 bases, the J end lost 2 bases, and 14 bases lay between the germline ends. The V gene's germline CDR1 is MNHEY and CDR2 SVGAGI. This TCR came from a human donor with COVID-19, enrolled during active disease. The donor label of this sample is uncertain. The sequenced sample was peripheral blood. J is TRBJ1-2 and V is TRBV6-5, with no clear D. The CDR3 sequence: CASTEGGSNYGYTF. In nucleotides, the CDR3 is TGTGCCAGCACCGAAGGCGGCAGCAACTATGGCTACACCTTC.